Included here is one TCR beta chain sequence, with context. The antigen is not known. CDR3 length equals 13 residues. After removal of 5 bases from V and 9 bases from J, the junction contained 7 bases not matched to a gene. The library labeled individual cDNA molecules by adding unique molecular identifiers to them. In the authors' methods: A per-sample median of around 88,000 TCRs was observed, with counts ranging from roughly 20,000 to 750,000. TCRdb reprocessed the 5' RACE reads via MiXCR and lists one record per CDR3 protein. TCRdb, not the authors, supplied the V and J calls. Of about 81,000 distinct CDR3 sequences in the sample, 6% to 8.5% were seen once. The template was total RNA from unfractionated whole blood. This entry is derived from a study of human T cells and chemical hapten exposure. Study in general: Slight volume differences across pooled libraries mainly accounted for varying per-sample TCR yields.

Regarding the study as a whole: Sensitizing with DPC caused no change in TCRs above 1 in 1000 frequency.

The sequence was obtained from a male donor in good health. The chain combines TRBV12-3 or TRBV12-4 with TRBJ2-1; 7 bases agree with TRBD2. The CDR3 here is CASSIRDYGEQFF. As DNA, the CDR3 is TGTGCCAGCAGTATCCGGGACTACGGTGAGCAGTTCTTC.